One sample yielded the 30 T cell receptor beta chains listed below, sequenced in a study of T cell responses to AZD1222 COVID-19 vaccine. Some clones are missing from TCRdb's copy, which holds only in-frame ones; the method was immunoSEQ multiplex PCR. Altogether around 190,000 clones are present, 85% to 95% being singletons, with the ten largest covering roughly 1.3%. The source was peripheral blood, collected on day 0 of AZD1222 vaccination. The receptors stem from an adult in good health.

CDR3 in DNA: TGTGCCAGCAGCCAAGGACGGGGCCTCCGGTTCTTC. Translating it yields CASSQGRGLRFF. V and J are TRBV3-1 (or the pseudogene TRBV3-2) and TRBJ2-1; D possibly matches TRBD1 or TRBD2 (5 bases each). Trimming took off 1 base at V and 15 bases at J, with 13 bases between the two ends. The CDR3 has 12 residues. CDR1 and CDR2 from the germline V gene are LGHDT and YNNKEL (reference sequence).

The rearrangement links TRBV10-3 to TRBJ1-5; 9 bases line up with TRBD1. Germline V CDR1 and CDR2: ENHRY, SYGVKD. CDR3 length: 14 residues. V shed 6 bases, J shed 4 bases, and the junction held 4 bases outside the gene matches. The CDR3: CAIRGTGRNQPQHF. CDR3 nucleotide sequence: TGTGCCATCAGGGGGACAGGGCGGAATCAGCCCCAGCATTTT.

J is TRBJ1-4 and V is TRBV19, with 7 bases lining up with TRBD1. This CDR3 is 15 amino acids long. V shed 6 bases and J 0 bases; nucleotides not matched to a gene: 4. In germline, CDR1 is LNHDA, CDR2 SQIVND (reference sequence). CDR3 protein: CASRRDRATNEKLFF. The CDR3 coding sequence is TGTGCCAGTAGACGGGACAGAGCAACTAATGAAAAACTGTTTTTT.

This CDR3 is CAISERGGEYEQYF. The CDR3 nucleotides are TGTGCCATCAGTGAGCGCGGGGGAGAGTACGAGCAGTACTTC. The chain has TRBV10-3 and TRBJ2-7; 7 bases line up with TRBD2. The CDR3 contains 14 residues. Germline CDR1 reads ENHRY; CDR2 reads SYGVKD. J gave up 4 bases and V 2 bases, and 5 bases lay outside the gene matches.

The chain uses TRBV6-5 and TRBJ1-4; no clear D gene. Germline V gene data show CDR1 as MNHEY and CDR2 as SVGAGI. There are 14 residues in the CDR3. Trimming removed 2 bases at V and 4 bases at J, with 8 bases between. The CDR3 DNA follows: TGTGCCAGCAGTTACGATCGACTTAATGAAAAACTGTTTTTT. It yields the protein CASSYDRLNEKLFF.

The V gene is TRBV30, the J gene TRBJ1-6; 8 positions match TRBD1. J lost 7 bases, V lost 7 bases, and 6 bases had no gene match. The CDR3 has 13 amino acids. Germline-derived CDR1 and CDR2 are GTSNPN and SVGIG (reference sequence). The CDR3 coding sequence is TGTGCCTCGACCAGGACAGGGAATTCACCCCTCCACTTT. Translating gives CASTRTGNSPLHF.

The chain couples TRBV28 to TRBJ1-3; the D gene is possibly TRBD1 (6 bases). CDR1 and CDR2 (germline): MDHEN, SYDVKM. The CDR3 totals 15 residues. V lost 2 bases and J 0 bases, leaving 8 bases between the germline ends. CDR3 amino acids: CASSLGTSSGNTIYF. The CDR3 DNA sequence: TGTGCCAGCAGTTTAGGGACAAGCTCTGGAAACACCATATATTTT.

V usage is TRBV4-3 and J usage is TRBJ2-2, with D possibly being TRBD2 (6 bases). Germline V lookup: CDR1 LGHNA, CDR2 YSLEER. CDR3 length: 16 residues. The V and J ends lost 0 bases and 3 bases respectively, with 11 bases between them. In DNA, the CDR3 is TGCGCCAGCAGCCAAGATCAGAGACTAGACACCGGGGAGCTGTTTTTT. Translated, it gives CASSQDQRLDTGELFF.

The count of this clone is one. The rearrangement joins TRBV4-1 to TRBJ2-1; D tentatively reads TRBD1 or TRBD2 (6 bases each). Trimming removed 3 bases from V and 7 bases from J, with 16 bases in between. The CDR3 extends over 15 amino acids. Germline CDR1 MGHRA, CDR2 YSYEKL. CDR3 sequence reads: CASSHTNRAGNEQFF. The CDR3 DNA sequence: TGCGCCAGCAGCCATACAAACAGGGCGGGGAATGAGCAGTTCTTC.

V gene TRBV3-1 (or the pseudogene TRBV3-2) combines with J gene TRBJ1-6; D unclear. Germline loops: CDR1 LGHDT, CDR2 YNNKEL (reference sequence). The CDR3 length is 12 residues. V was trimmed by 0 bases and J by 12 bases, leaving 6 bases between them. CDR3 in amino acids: CASSQDKLPLHF. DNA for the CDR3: TGTGCCAGCAGCCAAGACAAATTACCCCTCCACTTT.

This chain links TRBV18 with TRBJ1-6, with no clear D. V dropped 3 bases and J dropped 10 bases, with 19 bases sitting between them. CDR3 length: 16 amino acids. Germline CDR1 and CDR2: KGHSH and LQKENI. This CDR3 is CASSPFTQDHASPLHF. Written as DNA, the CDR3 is TGTGCCAGCTCACCGTTTACTCAGGACCATGCCTCACCCCTCCACTTT.

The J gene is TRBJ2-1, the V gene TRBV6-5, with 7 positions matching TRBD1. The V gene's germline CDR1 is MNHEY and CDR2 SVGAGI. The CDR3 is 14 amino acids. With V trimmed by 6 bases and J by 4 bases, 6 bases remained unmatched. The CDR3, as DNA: TGTGCCAGCAGGAAGGGACAGCAATACAATGAGCAGTTCTTC. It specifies CASRKGQQYNEQFF.

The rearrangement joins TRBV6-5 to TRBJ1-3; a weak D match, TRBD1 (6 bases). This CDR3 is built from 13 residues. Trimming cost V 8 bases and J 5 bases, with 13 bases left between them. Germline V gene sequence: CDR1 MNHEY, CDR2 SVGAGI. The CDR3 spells CASEQGLRNTIYF. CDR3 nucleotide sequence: TGTGCCAGCGAGCAGGGGTTGAGAAACACCATATATTTT.

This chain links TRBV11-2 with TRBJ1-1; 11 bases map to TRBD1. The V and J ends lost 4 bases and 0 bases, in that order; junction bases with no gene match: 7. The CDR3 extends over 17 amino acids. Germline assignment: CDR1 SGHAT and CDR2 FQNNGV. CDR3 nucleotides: TGTGCCAGCAGCTCCGGACAGGGGGCGCGGGTGAACACTGAAGCTTTCTTT. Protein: CASSSGQGARVNTEAFF. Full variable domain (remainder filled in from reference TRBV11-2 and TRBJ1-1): EAGVAQSPRYKIIEKRQSVAFWCNPISGHATLYWYQQILGQGPKLLIQFQNNGVVDDSQLPKDRFSAERLKGVDSTLKIQPAKLEDSAVYLCASSSGQGARVNTEAFFGQGTRLTVV.

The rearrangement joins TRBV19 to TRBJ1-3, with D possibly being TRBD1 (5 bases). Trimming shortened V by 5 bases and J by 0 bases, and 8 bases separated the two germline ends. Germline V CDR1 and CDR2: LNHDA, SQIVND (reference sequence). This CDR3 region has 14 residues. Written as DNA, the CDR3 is TGTGCCAGTAGTTGGGGGAGCTCTGGAAACACCATATATTTT. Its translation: CASSWGSSGNTIYF.

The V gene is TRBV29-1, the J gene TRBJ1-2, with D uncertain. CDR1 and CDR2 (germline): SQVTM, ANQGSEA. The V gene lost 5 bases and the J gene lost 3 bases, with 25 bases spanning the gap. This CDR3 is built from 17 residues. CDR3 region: CSVLKSGNPKRDYGYTF. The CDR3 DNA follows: TGCAGCGTTTTGAAATCGGGGAACCCAAAGCGCGACTATGGCTACACCTTC.

DNA for the CDR3: TGTGCCAGCAGTGTGACGGGGGACTATGGCTACACCTTC. Translated, it gives CASSVTGDYGYTF. The chain joins TRBV25-1 to TRBJ1-2, with D maybe TRBD1 (5 bases). V was pared by 4 bases and J by 3 bases, with 9 bases between. The CDR3 is 13 residues long. CDR1 MGHDK and CDR2 SYGVNS come from the germline V gene.

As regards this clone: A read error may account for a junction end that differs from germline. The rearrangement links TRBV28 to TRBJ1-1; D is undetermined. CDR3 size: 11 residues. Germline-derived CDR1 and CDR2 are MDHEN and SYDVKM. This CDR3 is CASNLGDTQSF. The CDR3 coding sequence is TGTGCCAGCAACTTAGGAGACACCCAGTCCTTT. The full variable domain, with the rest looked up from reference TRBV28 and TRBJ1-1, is DVKVTQSSRYLVKRTGEKVFLECVQDMDHENMFWYRQDPGLGLRLIYFSYDVKMKEKGDIPEGYSVSREKKERFSLILESASTNQTSMYLCASNLGDTQSFGQGTRLTVV.

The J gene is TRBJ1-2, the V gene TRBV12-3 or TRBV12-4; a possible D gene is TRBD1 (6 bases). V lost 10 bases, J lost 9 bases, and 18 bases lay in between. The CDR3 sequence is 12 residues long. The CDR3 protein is CATVWGGGSYTF. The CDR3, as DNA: TGTGCCACCGTCTGGGGGGGCGGTAGCTACACCTTC.

This CDR3 is CASRRQGADEQYF. The CDR3 region has the DNA TGTGCCAGCAGGAGACAGGGGGCGGACGAGCAGTACTTC. This chain joins TRBV6-5 and TRBJ2-7; 10 nucleotides match TRBD1. The CDR3 has 13 amino acids. Germline trimming cut 6 bases from V and 5 bases from J; bases unmatched to any gene: 4. CDR1 and CDR2 from the germline V gene are MNHEY and SVGAGI.

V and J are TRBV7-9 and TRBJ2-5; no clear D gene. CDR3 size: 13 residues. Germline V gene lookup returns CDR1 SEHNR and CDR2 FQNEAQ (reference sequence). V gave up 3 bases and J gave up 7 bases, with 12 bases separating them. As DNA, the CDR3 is TGTGCCAGCAGCTTGGCAGGCTTGGGGACCCAGTACTTC. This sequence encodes CASSLAGLGTQYF.

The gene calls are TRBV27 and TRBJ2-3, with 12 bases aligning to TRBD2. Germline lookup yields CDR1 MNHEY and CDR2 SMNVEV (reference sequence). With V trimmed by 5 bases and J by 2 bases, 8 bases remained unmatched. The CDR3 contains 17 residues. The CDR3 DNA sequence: TGTGCCAGCAGTGGCCTTACTAGCGGGGGGAACACAGATACGCAGTATTTT. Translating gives CASSGLTSGGNTDTQYF.

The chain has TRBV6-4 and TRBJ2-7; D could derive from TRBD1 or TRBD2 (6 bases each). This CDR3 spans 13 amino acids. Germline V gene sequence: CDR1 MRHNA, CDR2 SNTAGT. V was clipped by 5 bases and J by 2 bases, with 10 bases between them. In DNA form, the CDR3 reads TGTGCCAGCAGTCGGGGGCCAACCTACGAGCAGTACTTC. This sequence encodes CASSRGPTYEQYF.

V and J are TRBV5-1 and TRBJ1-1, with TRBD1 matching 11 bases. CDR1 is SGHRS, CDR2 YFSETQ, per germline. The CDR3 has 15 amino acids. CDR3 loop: CPPESTGTGGTEAFF. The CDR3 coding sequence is TGCCCCCCAGAATCAACCGGGACAGGGGGCACTGAAGCTTTCTTT.

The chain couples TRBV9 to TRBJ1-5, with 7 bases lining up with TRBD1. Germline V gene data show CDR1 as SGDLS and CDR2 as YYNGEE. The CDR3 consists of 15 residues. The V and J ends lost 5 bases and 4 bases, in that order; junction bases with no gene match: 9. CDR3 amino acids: CASSSSGGRNQPQHF. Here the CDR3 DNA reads TGTGCCAGCAGTTCTTCAGGGGGGAGGAATCAGCCCCAGCATTTT. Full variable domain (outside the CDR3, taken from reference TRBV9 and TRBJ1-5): DSGVTQTPKHLITATGQRVTLRCSPRSGDLSVYWYQQSLDQGLQFLIQYYNGEERAKGNILERFSAQQFPDLHSELNLSSLELGDSALYFCASSSSGGRNQPQHFGDGTRLSIL.

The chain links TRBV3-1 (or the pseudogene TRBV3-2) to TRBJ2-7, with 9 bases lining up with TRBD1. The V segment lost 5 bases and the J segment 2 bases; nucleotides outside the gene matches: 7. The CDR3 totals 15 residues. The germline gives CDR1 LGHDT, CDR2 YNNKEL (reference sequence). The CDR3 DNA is TGTGCCAGCAGCGCCGGGACAGGGCCTCCCTACGAGCAGTACTTC. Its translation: CASSAGTGPPYEQYF.

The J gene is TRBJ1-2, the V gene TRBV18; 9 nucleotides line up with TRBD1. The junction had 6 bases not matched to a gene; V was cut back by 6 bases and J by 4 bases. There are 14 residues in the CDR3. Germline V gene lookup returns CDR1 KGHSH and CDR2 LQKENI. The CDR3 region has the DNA TGTGCCAGCTCCCTCGGACAGGGGTCCTATGGCTACACCTTC. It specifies CASSLGQGSYGYTF.

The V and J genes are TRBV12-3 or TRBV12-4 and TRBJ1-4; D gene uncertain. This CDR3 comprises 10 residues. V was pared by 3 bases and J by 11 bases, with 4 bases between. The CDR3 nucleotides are TGTGCCAGCAGTTTGGAGAAACTGTTTTTT. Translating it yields CASSLEKLFF.

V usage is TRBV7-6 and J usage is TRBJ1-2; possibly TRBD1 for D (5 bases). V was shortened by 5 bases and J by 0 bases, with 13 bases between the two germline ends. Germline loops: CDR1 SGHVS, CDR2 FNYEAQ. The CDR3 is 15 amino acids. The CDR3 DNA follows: TGTGCCAGCAGCCGGGACGAGACCACTAACTATGGCTACACCTTC. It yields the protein CASSRDETTNYGYTF.

This chain's CDR3 is CASSLLGGGYTEAFF. Here the CDR3 DNA reads TGTGCCAGCAGCCTACTGGGAGGGGGATACACTGAAGCTTTCTTT. This chain connects TRBV3-1 (or the pseudogene TRBV3-2) to TRBJ1-1, with a weak D call TRBD1 (6 bases). V lost 4 bases and J 3 bases, leaving 15 bases between the germline ends. This CDR3 has 15 residues. Germline lookup yields CDR1 LGHDT and CDR2 YNNKEL (reference sequence).